The rows below give T cell receptor beta chains drawn from one sample of a study of beta chain features in type 1 diabetes. The repertoire was sequenced with immunoSEQ multiplex PCR; TCRdb's copy has only in-frame clones and lacks some. The table lists about 150,000 clones, approximately 8.1% of them singletons. Sequenced input: central memory CD4+ T cells from blood. The source of these receptors is a man between 18 and 29 years old in good health. Each CDR3 is given with its conserved first and last residue. Fields, in order: V gene, D gene, J gene, clone size, CDR3 DNA, CDR3 protein. D genes are given only for firm matches. The listing skips clone size in some rows; elsewhere it reads once, few, many or a size class.

TRBV5-1	.	TRBJ2-6	.	TGCGCCAGCAGTTCTGTCAGCTCTGGGGCCAACGTCCTGACTTTC	CASSSVSSGANVLTF
TRBV11-1	.	TRBJ1-5	many	TGTGCCAGCAGCTCCGGCCTGCAGGGTCCGGGCAATCAGCCCCAGCATTTT	CASSSGLQGPGNQPQHF
TRBV18	TRBD2	TRBJ2-1	many	TGTGCCAGCTCACCAAGGCTAGCGGGAGGAAGGAATGAGCAGTTCTTC	CASSPRLAGGRNEQFF
TRBV2	TRBD1	TRBJ1-3	few	TGTGCCAGCCGGGACAGGGGATACTCTGGAAACACCATATATTTT	CASRDRGYSGNTIYF
TRBV27	TRBD2	TRBJ2-5	.	TGTGCCAGCAGTATAATAGCGGGGGGGGACCAAGAGACCCAGTACTTC	CASSIIAGGDQETQYF
TRBV2	TRBD2	TRBJ2-2	few	TGTGCCAGCGGTCAGCGGGAGGTCACCGGGGAGCTGTTTTTT	CASGQREVTGELFF
TRBV19	TRBD1	TRBJ2-7	.	TGTGCCAGTAGTATCCAGGGGGCGAACGAGCAGTACTTC	CASSIQGANEQYF
TRBV9	.	TRBJ1-4	.	TGTGCCAGCAGCGTTGGCACAGCTGCAACTAATGAAAAACTGTTTTTT	CASSVGTAATNEKLFF
TRBV5-1	TRBD1	TRBJ2-5	few	TGCGCCAGCAGACACGGGACAGCTCAAGAGACCCAGTACTTC	CASRHGTAQETQYF
TRBV6-1	TRBD2	TRBJ2-3	few	TGTGCCAGCGCTACCGGGACTAGCGGCACAGATACGCAGTATTTT	CASATGTSGTDTQYF
TRBV19	TRBD2	TRBJ2-7	.	TGTGCCAGTAGGCAGAGCGGGAGCTCCTACGAGCAGTACTTC	CASRQSGSSYEQYF
TRBV29-1	TRBD1	TRBJ2-5	many	TGCAGCGTCCGGGGACAGGTAGTTCAGACCCAGTACTTC	CSVRGQVVQTQYF
TRBV6-5	.	TRBJ2-5	few	TGTGCCAGCAGTCGGGACATGGCGACTCGAGAGACCCAGTACTTC	CASSRDMATRETQYF
TRBV27	TRBD1	TRBJ1-6	.	TGTGCCAGCCGGCTATCCTATGGGACAGGGACGAATTCACCCCTCCACTTT	CASRLSYGTGTNSPLHF
TRBV28	.	TRBJ1-2	.	TGTGCCAGCAGTTTAACAGGGCGTTTCGACTATGGCTACACCTTC	CASSLTGRFDYGYTF
TRBV25-1	TRBD1	TRBJ2-5	.	TGTGCCAGCAGTTGGGACAGGGGGCTCCAAGAGACCCAGTACTTC	CASSWDRGLQETQYF
TRBV5-1	.	TRBJ2-1	few	TGCGCCAGCAGGGCCGGGAGCTCCTACAATGAGCAGTTCTTC	CASRAGSSYNEQFF
TRBV6-1	TRBD2	TRBJ2-6	.	TGTGCCAGCGGAGCGGGGTACTCTGGGGCCAACGTCCTGACTTTC	CASGAGYSGANVLTF
TRBV29-1	TRBD2	TRBJ2-7	.	TGCAGCGGGACTAGCAGCTACGAGCAGTACTTC	CSGTSSYEQYF
TRBV10-3	.	TRBJ1-4	.	TGTGCCATCAGTGAGTCAACAGGGTCTAATGAAAAACTGTTTTTT	CAISESTGSNEKLFF